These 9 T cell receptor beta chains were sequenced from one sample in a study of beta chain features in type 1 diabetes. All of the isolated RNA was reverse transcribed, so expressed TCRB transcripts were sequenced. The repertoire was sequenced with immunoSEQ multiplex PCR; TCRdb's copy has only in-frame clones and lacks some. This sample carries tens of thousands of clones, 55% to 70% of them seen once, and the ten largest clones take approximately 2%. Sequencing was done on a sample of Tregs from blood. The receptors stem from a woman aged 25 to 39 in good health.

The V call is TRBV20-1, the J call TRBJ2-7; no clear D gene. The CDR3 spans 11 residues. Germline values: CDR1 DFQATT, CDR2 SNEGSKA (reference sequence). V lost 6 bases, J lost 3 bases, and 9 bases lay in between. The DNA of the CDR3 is TGCAGTGCACGACTGGACTACGAGCAGTACTTC. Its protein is CSARLDYEQYF.

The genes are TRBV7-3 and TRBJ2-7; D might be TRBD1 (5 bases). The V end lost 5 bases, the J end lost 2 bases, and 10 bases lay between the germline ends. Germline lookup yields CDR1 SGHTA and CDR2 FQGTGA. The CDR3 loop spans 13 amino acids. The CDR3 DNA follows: TGTGCCAGCAGCCACGACAGTACCTACGAGCAGTACTTC. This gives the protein CASSHDSTYEQYF.

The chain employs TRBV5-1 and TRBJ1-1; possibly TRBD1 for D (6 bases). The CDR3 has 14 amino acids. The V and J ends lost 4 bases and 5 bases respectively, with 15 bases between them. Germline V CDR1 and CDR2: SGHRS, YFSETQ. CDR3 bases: TGCGCCAGCAGCGCCTACAGGGTTGGGACTGAAGCTTTCTTT. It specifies CASSAYRVGTEAFF. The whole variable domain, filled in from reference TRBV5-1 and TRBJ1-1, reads KAGVTQTPRYLIKTRGQQVTLSCSPISGHRSVSWYQQTPGQGLQFLFEYFSETQRNKGNFPGRFSGRQFSNSRSEMNVSTLELGDSALYLCASSAYRVGTEAFFGQGTRLTVV.

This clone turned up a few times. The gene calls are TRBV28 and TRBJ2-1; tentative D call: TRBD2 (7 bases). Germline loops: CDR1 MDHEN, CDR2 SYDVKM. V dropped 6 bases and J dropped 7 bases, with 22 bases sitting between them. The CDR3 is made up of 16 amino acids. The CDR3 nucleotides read TGTGCCAGCAGCCCGGGGAGGGGGGGACTCGATAATGAGCAGTTCTTC. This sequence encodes CASSPGRGGLDNEQFF.

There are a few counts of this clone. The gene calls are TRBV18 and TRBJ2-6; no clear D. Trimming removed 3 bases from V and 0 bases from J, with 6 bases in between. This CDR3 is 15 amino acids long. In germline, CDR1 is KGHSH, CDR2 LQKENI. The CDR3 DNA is TGTGCCAGCTCACCCTCCGGCTCTGGGGCCAACGTCCTGACTTTC. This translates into CASSPSGSGANVLTF.

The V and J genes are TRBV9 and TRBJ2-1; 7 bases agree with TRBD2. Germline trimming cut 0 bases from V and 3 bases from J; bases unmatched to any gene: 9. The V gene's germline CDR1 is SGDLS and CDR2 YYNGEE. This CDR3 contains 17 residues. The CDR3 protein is CASSVVGGSDYYNEQFF. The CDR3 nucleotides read TGTGCCAGCAGCGTAGTGGGGGGGAGCGACTACTACAATGAGCAGTTCTTC.

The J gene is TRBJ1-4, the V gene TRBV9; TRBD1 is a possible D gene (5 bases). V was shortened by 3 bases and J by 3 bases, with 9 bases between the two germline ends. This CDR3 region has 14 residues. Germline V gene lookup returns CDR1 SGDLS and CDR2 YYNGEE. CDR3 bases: TGTGCCAGCAGCGAAGGGGCGTCTAATGAAAAACTGTTTTTT. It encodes CASSEGASNEKLFF.

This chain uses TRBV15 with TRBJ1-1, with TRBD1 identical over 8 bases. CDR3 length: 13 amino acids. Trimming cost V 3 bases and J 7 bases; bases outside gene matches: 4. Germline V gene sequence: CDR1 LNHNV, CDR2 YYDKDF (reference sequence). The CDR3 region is CATSSQGAGEAFF. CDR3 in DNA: TGTGCCACCAGCAGTCAGGGGGCTGGTGAAGCTTTCTTT.

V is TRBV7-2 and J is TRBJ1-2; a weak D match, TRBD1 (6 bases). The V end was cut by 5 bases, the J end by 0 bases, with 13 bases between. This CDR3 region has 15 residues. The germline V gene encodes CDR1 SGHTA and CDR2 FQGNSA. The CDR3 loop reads CASSLRTATNYGYTF. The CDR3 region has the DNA TGTGCCAGCAGCCTCCGGACAGCTACTAACTATGGCTACACCTTC.